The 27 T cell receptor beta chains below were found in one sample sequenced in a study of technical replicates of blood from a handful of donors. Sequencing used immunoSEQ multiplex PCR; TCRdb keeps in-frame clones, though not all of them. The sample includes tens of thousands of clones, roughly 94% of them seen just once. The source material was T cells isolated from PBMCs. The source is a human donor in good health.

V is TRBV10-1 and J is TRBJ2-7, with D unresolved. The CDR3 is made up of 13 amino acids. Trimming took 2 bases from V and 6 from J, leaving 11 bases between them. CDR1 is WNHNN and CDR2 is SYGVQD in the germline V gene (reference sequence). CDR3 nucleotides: TGCGCCAGCAGTGAGAGCTTTGCATCCGAGCAGTACTTC. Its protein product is CASSESFASEQYF.

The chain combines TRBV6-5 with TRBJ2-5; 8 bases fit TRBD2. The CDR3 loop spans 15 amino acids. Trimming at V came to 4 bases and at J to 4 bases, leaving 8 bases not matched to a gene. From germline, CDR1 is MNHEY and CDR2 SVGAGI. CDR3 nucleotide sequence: TGTGCCAGCAGTTCGACTAGCGCGATCGGAGAGACCCAGTACTTC. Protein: CASSSTSAIGETQYF.

The CDR3 DNA sequence: TGTGCCAGCAGCCAAGATCTCGGGGGCGGGGGAAACACCGGGGAGCTGTTTTTT. As protein: CASSQDLGGGGNTGELFF. V usage is TRBV4-2 and J usage is TRBJ2-2; D may be TRBD2 (7 bases). Per the germline V gene, CDR1 is LGHNA and CDR2 is YNFKEQ. There are 18 residues in the CDR3. Trimming removed 0 bases from V and 2 bases from J, with 16 bases in between.

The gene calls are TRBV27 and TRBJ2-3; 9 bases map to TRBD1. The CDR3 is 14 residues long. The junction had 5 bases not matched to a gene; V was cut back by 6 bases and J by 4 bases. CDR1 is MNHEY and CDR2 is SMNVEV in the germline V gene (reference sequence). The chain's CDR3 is CASRRQGVADTQYF. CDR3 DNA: TGTGCCAGCAGGAGACAGGGGGTGGCAGATACGCAGTATTTT.

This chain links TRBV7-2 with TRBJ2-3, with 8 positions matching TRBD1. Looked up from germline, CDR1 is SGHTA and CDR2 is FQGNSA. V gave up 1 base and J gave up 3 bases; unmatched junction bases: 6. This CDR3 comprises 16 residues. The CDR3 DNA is TGTGCCAGCAGCTTAGGAGACAGGGGTCTTACAGATACGCAGTATTTT. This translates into CASSLGDRGLTDTQYF.

CDR3 sequence (DNA): TGTGCCAGCAGATCGAATACAGGGGGGGGTAACACTGAAGCTTTCTTT. Protein: CASRSNTGGGNTEAFF. The genes are TRBV7-9 and TRBJ1-1, with 8 nucleotides matching TRBD1. The CDR3 spans 16 residues. CDR1 and CDR2 from the germline V gene are SEHNR and FQNEAQ (reference sequence). V trimming: 6 bases; J trimming: 2 bases; junction bases outside the gene matches: 11.

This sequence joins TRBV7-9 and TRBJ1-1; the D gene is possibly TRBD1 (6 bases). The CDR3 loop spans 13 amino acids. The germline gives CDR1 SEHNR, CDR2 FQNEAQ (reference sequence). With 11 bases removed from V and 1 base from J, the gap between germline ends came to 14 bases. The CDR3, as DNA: TGTGCCGGAAGTACAGGGCAGAACACTGAAGCTTTCTTT. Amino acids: CAGSTGQNTEAFF.

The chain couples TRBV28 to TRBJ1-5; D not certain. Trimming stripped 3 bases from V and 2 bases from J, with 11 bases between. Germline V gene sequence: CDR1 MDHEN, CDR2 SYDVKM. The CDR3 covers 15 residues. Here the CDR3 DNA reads TGTGCCAGCAGTTTCTTCGGCCAGGGCAATCAGCCCCAGCATTTT. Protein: CASSFFGQGNQPQHF.

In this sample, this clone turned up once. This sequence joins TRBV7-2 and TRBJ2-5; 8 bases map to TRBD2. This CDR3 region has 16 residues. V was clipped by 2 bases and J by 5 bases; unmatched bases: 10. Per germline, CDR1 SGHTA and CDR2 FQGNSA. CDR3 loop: CASSLYQSRGRETQYF. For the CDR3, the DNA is TGTGCCAGCAGCTTATACCAGTCTCGCGGGAGGGAGACCCAGTACTTC. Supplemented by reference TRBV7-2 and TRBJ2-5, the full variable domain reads GAGVSQSPSNKVTEKGKDVELRCDPISGHTALYWYRQSLGQGLEFLIYFQGNSAPDKSGLPSDRFSAERTGGSVSTLTIQRTQQEDSAVYLCASSLYQSRGRETQYFGPGTRLLVL.

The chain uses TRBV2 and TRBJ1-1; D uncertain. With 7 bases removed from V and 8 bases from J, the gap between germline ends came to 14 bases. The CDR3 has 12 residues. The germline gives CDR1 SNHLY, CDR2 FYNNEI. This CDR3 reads CASNRVVPEAFF. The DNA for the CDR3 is TGTGCCAGCAATCGTGTTGTCCCCGAAGCTTTCTTT.

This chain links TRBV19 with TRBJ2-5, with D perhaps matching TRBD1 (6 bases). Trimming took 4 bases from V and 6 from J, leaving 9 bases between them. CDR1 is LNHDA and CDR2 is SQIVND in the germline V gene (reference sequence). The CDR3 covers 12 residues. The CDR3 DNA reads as TGTGCCAGTAGTACCAGGGGCAAGACCCAGTACTTC. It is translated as CASSTRGKTQYF.

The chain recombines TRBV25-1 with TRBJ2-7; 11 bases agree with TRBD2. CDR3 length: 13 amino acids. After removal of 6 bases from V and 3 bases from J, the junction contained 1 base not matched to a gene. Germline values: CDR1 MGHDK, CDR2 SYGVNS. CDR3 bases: TGTGCCAGCAGACTAGCGGGGGTCTACGAGCAGTACTTC. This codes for CASRLAGVYEQYF.

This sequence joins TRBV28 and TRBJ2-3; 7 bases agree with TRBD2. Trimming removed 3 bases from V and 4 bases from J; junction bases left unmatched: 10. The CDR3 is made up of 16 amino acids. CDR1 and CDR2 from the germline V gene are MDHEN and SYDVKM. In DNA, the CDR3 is TGTGCCAGCAGTTTGTGGGGGAGGGCCAACGCAGATACGCAGTATTTT. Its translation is CASSLWGRANADTQYF.

CDR3 DNA sequence: TGTGCCAGCAGACGGGACTCCGCCCGAGAGACCCAGTACTTC. It yields the protein CASRRDSARETQYF. The V call is TRBV5-4, the J call TRBJ2-5, with D possibly matching TRBD2 (6 bases). The CDR3 runs to 14 residues. Germline-derived CDR1 and CDR2 are SGHNT and YYREEE (reference sequence). V was pared by 5 bases and J by 4 bases, with 15 bases between.

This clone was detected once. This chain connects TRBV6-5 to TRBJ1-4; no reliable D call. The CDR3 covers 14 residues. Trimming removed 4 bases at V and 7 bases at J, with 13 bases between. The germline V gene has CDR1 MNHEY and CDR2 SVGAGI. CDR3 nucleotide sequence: TGTGCCAGCAGTTTAGCAAACCGAGGTGAAAAACTGTTTTTT. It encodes CASSLANRGEKLFF.

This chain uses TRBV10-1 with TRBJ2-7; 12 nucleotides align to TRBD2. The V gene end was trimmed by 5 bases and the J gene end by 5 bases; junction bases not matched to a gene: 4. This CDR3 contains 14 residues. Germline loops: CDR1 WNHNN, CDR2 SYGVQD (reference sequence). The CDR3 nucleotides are TGCGCCAGCAGTTTTTCTAGCGGGAGGGACGAGCAGTACTTC. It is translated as CASSFSSGRDEQYF.

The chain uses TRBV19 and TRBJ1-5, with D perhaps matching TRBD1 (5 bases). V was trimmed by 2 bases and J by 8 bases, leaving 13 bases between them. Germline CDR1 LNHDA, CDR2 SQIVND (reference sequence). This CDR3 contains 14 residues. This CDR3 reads CASSIRAGPEPQHF. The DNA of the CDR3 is TGTGCCAGTAGTATAAGGGCAGGGCCGGAGCCCCAGCATTTT.

Here the CDR3 DNA reads TGTGCCAGCAGTCTTCAGGGCTCCAACACTGAAGCTTTCTTT. It specifies CASSLQGSNTEAFF. V and J are TRBV9 and TRBJ1-1; a weak D match, TRBD1 (5 bases). Trimming shortened V by 5 bases and J by 2 bases, and 13 bases separated the two germline ends. The germline V gene encodes CDR1 SGDLS and CDR2 YYNGEE. The CDR3 is 14 amino acids. Full variable domain (remainder filled in from reference TRBV9 and TRBJ1-1): DSGVTQTPKHLITATGQRVTLRCSPRSGDLSVYWYQQSLDQGLQFLIQYYNGEERAKGNILERFSAQQFPDLHSELNLSSLELGDSALYFCASSLQGSNTEAFFGQGTRLTVV.

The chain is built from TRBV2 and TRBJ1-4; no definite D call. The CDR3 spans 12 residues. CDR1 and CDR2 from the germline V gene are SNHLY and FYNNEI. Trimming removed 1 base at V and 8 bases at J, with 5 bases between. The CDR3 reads CASSEVEEKLFF. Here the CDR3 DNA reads TGTGCCAGCAGTGAAGTGGAGGAAAAACTGTTTTTT. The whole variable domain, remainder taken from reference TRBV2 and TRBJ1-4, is EPEVTQTPSHQVTQMGQEVILRCVPISNHLYFYWYRQILGQKVEFLVSFYNNEISEKSEIFDDQFSVERPDGSNFTLKIRSTKLEDSAMYFCASSEVEEKLFFGSGTQLSVL.

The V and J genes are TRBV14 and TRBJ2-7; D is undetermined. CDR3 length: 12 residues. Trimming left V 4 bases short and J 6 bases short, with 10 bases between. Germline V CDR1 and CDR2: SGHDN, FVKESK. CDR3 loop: CASSPKRSEQYF. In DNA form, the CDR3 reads TGTGCCAGCAGCCCTAAGAGGAGCGAGCAGTACTTC. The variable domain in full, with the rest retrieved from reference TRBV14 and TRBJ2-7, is EAGVTQFPSHSVIEKGQTVTLRCDPISGHDNLYWYRRVMGKEIKFLLHFVKESKQDESGMPNNRFLAERTGGTYSTLKVQPAELEDSGVYFCASSPKRSEQYFGPGTRLTVT.

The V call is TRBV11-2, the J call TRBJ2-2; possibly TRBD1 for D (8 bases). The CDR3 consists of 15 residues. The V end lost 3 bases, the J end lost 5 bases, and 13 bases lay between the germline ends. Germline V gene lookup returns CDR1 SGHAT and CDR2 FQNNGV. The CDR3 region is CASSFTGGGTGELFF. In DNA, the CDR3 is TGTGCCAGCAGCTTCACAGGGGGGGGGACCGGGGAGCTGTTTTTT.

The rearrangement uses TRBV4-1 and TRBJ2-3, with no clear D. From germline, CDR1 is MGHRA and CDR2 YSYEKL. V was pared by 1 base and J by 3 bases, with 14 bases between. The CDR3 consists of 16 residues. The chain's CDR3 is CASSQGASIRTDTQYF. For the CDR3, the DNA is TGCGCCAGCAGCCAAGGGGCCAGTATAAGGACAGATACGCAGTATTTT.

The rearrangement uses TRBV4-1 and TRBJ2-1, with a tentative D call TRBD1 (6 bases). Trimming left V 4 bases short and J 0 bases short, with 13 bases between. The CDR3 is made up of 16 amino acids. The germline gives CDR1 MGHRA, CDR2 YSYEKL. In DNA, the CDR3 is TGCGCCAGCAGCCCGAGGGACACCAACTCCTACAATGAGCAGTTCTTC. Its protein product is CASSPRDTNSYNEQFF.

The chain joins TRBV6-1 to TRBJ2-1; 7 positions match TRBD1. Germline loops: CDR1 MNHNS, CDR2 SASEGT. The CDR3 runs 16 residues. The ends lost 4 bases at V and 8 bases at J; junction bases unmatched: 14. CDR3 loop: CASSALPRQGGHEQFF. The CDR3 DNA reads TGTGCCAGCAGTGCCCTTCCGAGACAGGGTGGTCATGAGCAGTTCTTC.

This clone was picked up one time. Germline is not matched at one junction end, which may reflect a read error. CDR3 amino acids: CASIIPGQGAKGYTF. The CDR3 DNA sequence: TGTGCCAGTATTATACCGGGACAGGGGGCTAAGGGCTACACCTTC. The chain links TRBV19 to TRBJ1-2; 12 bases map to TRBD1. Looked up from germline, CDR1 is LNHDA and CDR2 is SQIVND (reference sequence). The CDR3 runs 15 residues.

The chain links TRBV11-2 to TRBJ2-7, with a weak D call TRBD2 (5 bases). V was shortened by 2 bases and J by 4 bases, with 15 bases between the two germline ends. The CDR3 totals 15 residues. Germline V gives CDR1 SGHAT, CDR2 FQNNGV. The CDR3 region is CASSLLAVGVYEQYF. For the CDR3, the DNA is TGTGCCAGCAGCTTATTGGCGGTCGGGGTTTACGAGCAGTACTTC.

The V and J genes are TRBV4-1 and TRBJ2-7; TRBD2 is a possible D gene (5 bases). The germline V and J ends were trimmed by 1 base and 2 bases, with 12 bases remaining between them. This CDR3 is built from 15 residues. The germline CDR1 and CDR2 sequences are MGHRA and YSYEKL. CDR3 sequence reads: CASSQGEGLPYEQYF. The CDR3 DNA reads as TGCGCCAGCAGCCAAGGTGAGGGCCTCCCCTACGAGCAGTACTTC.